These 2 T cell receptor beta chains share one sample of origin, sequenced in a study of control samples from healthy donors and cancer patients. TCRdb keeps only in-frame clones here, not all; method: immunoSEQ multiplex PCR. The profile covers tens of thousands of clones, with about 91% appearing a single time and roughly 22% taken by the ten largest. The sample consisted of PBMCs. The receptors shown here come from a woman aged 40 to 55 with head and neck cancer.

The rearrangement uses TRBV5-4 and TRBJ2-3, with a tentative D call TRBD2 (6 bases). Germline V gene data show CDR1 as SGHNT and CDR2 as YYREEE (reference sequence). This CDR3 region has 14 residues. V was clipped by 1 base and J by 6 bases, with 12 bases between them. This chain's CDR3 is CASSLTGVADTQYF. CDR3 nucleotides: TGTGCCAGCAGCTTGACGGGGGTGGCGGATACGCAGTATTTT.

CDR3: CASSLGLGGGYTF. The CDR3 nucleotides read TGTGCCAGCAGTTTGGGCTTGGGGGGTGGCTACACCTTC. The rearrangement links TRBV12-3 or TRBV12-4 to TRBJ1-2; perhaps TRBD1 as D (5 bases). V lost 3 bases, J lost 7 bases, and 12 bases lay in between. This CDR3 contains 13 residues.